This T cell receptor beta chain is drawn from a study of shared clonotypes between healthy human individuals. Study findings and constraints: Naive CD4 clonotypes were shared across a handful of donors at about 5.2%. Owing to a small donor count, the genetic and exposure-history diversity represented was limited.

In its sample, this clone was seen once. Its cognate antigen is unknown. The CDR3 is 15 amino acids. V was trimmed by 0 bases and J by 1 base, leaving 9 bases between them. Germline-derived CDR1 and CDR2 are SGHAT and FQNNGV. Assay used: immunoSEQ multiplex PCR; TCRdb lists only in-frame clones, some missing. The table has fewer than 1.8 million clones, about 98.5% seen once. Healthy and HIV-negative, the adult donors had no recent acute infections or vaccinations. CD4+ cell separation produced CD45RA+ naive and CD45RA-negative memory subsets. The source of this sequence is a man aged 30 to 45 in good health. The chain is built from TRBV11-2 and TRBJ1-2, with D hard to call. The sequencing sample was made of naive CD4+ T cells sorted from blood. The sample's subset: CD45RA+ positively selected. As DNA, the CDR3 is TGTGCCAGCAGCTTAGAGGGCGCGATTAACTATGGCTACACCTTC. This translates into CASSLEGAINYGYTF. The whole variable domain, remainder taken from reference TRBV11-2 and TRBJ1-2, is EAGVAQSPRYKIIEKRQSVAFWCNPISGHATLYWYQQILGQGPKLLIQFQNNGVVDDSQLPKDRFSAERLKGVDSTLKIQPAKLEDSAVYLCASSLEGAINYGYTFGSGTRLTVV.